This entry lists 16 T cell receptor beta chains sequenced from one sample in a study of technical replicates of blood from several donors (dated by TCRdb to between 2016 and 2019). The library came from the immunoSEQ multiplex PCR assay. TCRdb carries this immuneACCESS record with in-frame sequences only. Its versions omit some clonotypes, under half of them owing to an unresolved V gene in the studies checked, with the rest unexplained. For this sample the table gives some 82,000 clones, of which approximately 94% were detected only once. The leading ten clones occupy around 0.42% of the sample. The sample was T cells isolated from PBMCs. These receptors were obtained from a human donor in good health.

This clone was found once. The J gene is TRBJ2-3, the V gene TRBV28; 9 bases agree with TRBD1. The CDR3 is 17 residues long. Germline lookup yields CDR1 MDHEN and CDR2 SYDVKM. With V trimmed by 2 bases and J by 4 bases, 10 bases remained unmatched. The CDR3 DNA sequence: TGTGCCAGCAGTTTACGGGGACAGGGACTCTACCCAGATACGCAGTATTTT. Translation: CASSLRGQGLYPDTQYF.

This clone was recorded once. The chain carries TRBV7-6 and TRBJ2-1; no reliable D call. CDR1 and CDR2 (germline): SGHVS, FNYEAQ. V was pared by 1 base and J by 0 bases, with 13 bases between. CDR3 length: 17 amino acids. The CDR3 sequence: CASSLGYSVSSYNEQFF. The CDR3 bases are TGTGCCAGCAGCTTAGGGTACAGTGTAAGCTCCTACAATGAGCAGTTCTTC.

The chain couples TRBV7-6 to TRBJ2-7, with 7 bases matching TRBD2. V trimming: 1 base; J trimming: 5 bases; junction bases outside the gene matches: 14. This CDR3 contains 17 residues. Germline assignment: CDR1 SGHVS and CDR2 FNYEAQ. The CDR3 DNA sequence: TGTGCCAGCAGCTTAGGTGTCGCGGGGGAGGGCGTGGACGAGCAGTACTTC. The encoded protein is CASSLGVAGEGVDEQYF.

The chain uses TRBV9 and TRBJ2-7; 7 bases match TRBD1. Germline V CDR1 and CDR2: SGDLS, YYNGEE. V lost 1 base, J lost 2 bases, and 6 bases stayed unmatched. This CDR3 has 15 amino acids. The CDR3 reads CASSVFRDSPYEQYF. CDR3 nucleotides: TGTGCCAGCAGCGTATTCCGGGACAGCCCCTACGAGCAGTACTTC. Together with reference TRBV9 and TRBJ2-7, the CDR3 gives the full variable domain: DSGVTQTPKHLITATGQRVTLRCSPRSGDLSVYWYQQSLDQGLQFLIQYYNGEERAKGNILERFSAQQFPDLHSELNLSSLELGDSALYFCASSVFRDSPYEQYFGPGTRLTVT.

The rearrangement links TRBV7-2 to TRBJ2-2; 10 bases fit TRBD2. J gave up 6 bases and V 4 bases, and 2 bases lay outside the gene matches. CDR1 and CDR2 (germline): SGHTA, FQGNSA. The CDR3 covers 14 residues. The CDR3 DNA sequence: TGTGCCAGCAGCTCTGGACTAGCGGCCGGGGAGCTGTTTTTT. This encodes CASSSGLAAGELFF.

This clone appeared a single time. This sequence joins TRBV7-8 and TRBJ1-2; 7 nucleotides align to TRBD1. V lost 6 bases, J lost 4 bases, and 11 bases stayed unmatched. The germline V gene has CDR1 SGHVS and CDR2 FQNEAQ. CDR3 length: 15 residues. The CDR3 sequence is CASSSYGSGGYGYTF. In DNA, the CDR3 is TGTGCCAGCAGTTCATATGGGTCAGGGGGCTATGGCTACACCTTC.

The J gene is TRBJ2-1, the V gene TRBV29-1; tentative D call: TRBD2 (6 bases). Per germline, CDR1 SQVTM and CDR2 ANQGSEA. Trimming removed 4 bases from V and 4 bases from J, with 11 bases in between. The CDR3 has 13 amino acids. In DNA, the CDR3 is TGCAGCGTTGCGCTTGGAGGGTACAATGAGCAGTTCTTC. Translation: CSVALGGYNEQFF.

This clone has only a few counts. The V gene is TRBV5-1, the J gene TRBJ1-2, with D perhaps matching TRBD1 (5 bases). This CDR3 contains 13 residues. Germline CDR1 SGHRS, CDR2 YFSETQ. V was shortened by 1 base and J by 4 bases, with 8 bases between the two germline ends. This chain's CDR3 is CASSLRQGYGYTF. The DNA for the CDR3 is TGCGCCAGCAGCTTGAGGCAGGGCTATGGCTACACCTTC.

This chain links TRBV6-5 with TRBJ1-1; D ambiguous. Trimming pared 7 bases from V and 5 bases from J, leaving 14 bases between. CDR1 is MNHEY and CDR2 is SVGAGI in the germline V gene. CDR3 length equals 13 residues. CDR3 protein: CASTYGLGTEAFF. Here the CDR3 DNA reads TGTGCCAGCACCTACGGACTCGGGACTGAAGCTTTCTTT.

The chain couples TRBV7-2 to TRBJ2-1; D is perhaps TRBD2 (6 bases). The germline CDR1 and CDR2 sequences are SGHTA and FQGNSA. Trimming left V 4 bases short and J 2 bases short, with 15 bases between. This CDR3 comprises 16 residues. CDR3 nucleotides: TGTGCCAGCAGCTACACCGGGAGTGGGGCCTACAATGAGCAGTTCTTC. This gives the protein CASSYTGSGAYNEQFF.

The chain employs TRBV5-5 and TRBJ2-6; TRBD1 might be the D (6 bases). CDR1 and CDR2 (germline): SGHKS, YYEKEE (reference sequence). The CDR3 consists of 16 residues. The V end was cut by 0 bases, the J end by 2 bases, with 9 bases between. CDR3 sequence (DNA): TGTGCCAGCAGCTTGGAGGACAGTCCTGGGGCCAACGTCCTGACTTTC. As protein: CASSLEDSPGANVLTF.

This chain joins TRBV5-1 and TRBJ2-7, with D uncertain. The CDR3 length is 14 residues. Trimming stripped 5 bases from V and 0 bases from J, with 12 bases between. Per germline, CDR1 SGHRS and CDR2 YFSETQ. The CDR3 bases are TGCGCCAGCAGGGCTACAGCAAACTCCTACGAGCAGTACTTC. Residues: CASRATANSYEQYF.

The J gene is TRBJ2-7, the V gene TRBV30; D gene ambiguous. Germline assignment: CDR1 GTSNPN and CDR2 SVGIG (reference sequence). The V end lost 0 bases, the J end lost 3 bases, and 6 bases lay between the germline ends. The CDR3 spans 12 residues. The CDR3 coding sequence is TGTGCCTGGAGTGTAGCGATCTACGAGCAGTACTTC. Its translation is CAWSVAIYEQYF.

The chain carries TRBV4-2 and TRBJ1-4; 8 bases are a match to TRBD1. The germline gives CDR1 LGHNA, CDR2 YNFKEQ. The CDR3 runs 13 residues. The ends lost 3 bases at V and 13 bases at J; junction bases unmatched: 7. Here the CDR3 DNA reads TGTGCCAGCAGCCACATGGACAGGGTCAGACTGTTTTTT. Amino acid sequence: CASSHMDRVRLFF.

The CDR3 region is CASSIYRGTDTQYF. For the CDR3, the DNA is TGTGCCAGTAGTATTTACAGGGGCACAGATACGCAGTATTTT. The chain uses TRBV19 and TRBJ2-3, with D maybe TRBD1 (6 bases). The CDR3 is 14 amino acids. CDR1 is LNHDA, CDR2 SQIVND, per germline (reference sequence). The V and J ends lost 3 bases and 1 base respectively, with 8 bases between them.

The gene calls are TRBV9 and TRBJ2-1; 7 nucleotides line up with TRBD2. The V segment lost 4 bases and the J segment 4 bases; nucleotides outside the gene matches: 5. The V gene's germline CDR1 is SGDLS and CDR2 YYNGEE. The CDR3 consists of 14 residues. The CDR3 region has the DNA TGTGCCAGCAGCCCCGGGGGGACTTACAATGAGCAGTTCTTC. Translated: CASSPGGTYNEQFF.